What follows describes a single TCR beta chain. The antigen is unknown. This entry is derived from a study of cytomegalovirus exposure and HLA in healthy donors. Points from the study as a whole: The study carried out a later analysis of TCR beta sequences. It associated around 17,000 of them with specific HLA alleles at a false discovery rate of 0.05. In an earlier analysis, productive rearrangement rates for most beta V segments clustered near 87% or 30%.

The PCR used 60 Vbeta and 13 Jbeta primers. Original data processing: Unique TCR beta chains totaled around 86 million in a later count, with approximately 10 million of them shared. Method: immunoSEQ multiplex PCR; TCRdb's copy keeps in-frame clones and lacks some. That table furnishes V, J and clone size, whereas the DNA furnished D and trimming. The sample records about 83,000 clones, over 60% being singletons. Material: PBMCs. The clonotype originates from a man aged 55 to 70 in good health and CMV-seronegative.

CDR3 in amino acids: CASAGLAAEQYF. The CDR3 nucleotides are TGTGCCAGCGCGGGACTAGCGGCCGAGCAGTACTTC. J is TRBJ2-7 and V is TRBV6-5, with 11 bases aligning to TRBD2. There are 12 residues in the CDR3. The J segment lost 6 bases and the V segment lost 8 bases, leaving 3 bases of the junction unmatched. Germline V gene sequence: CDR1 MNHEY, CDR2 SVGAGI.